This TCR beta chain was sequenced for a study of blood T cells in healthy people across ages. In its sample, this clonotype was seen a few times. The germline CDR1 and CDR2 sequences are SQVTM and ANQGSEA. Trimming pared 6 bases from V and 0 bases from J, leaving 15 bases between. CDR3 length: 16 amino acids. A second PCR, run for about 7 to 11 cycles, used a sample-barcoded 5' primer plus a J-beta primer mix. TCRdb reprocessed the 5' RACE reads with MiXCR, giving one entry per CDR3 protein. The data contain more than 750,000 distinct CDR3 sequences, about 27% of them singletons. This sample also belongs to another study, concerning T cells of mothers and their children.

The source material was blood. The clonotype was recovered from a woman in her thirties or forties in good health. The chain is built from TRBV29-1 and TRBJ2-6; no firm D call. CDR3 DNA sequence: TGCAGCGTAGTACAGCCAGCCTACTCTGGGGCCAACGTCCTGACTTTC. Translated, it gives CSVVQPAYSGANVLTF.